Following are 3 T cell receptor beta chains from one sample sequenced in a study of shared clonotypes between healthy human individuals. Sequencing used immunoSEQ multiplex PCR; TCRdb keeps in-frame clones, though not all of them. The sample includes 2 million to 2.5 million clones, approximately 95% of them seen just once. Sequencing was done on a sample of naive CD4+ T cells sorted from blood. The subset here: CD45RA+ positively selected. The receptors derive from a man younger than 35 in good health.

Concerning this clone: The sample carries other DNA sequences with the same CDR3. The chain links TRBV6-5 to TRBJ2-3; D remains ambiguous. Germline V gives CDR1 MNHEY, CDR2 SVGAGI. The CDR3 sequence is 11 residues long. V lost 6 bases and J lost 5, with 6 bases in between. CDR3 protein: CASRGGDTQYF. The CDR3 DNA is TGTGCCAGCAGGGGTGGAGATACGCAGTATTTT.

The genes are TRBV5-1 and TRBJ2-5; 9 nucleotides agree with TRBD1. V was pared by 0 bases and J by 2 bases, with 5 bases of the junction left unmatched. In germline, CDR1 is SGHRS, CDR2 YFSETQ. CDR3 length: 16 residues. The CDR3 region has the DNA TGCGCCAGCAGCTTGGTCGGGACAGGGATACAAGAGACCCAGTACTTC. It yields the protein CASSLVGTGIQETQYF.

This sequence joins TRBV11-2 and TRBJ2-4; TRBD1 or TRBD2 may be the D gene (5 bases each). CDR1 is SGHAT, CDR2 FQNNGV, per germline. The CDR3 extends over 13 amino acids. Trimming stripped 1 base from V and 9 bases from J, with 10 bases between. CDR3 protein: CASSLVVGGIQYF. CDR3 nucleotide sequence: TGTGCCAGCAGCTTAGTGGTTGGGGGCATTCAGTACTTC.